This is a list of T cell receptor beta chains from one sample in a study of T cell responses to AZD1222 COVID-19 vaccine. Some clones are missing from TCRdb's copy, which holds only in-frame ones; the method was immunoSEQ multiplex PCR. Found here are 130,000 to 150,000 clones, approximately 90% of them singletons; the top ten hold roughly 5%. This specimen was peripheral blood, taken on day 0 of AZD1222 vaccination. These receptors were obtained from an adult in good health. Each CDR3 is given with its conserved first and last residue. Each record gives: J gene, V gene, CDR3 protein.

TRBJ1-1	TRBV7-2	CASSLGQFGGARAFF
TRBJ2-5	TRBV7-7	CASSPFWEPRRETQYF
TRBJ2-5	TRBV28	CASSLTSGGQETQYF
TRBJ1-1	TRBV25-1	CASSGPGFTEAFF
TRBJ2-7	TRBV28	CASSIDSYEQYF
TRBJ1-2	TRBV19	CASSGYTVGTGGRNGYTF
TRBJ1-5	TRBV4-1	CASSQDGGIGNQPQHF
TRBJ1-3	TRBV15	CATSRVWDRSNGNTIYF
TRBJ2-1	TRBV6-5	CASSYGRTLLDNEQFF
TRBJ2-5	TRBV5-1	CASSPRDPETQYF
TRBJ2-4	TRBV14	CASSPLSAKNIQYF
TRBJ2-2	TRBV6-5	CASYSGDTGELFF
TRBJ1-2	TRBV6-5	CASSRVGGGYTF
TRBJ2-7	TRBV5-4	CASSQFSSGNLGEQYF
TRBJ2-2	TRBV5-4	CASSWGGSLNTGELFF
TRBJ2-4	TRBV5-1	CASSLAAGVVYIQYF
TRBJ2-6	TRBV19	CASKTGSGANVLTF
TRBJ1-2	TRBV30	CAWGRGTLGYTF
TRBJ1-4	TRBV18	CASSPIRQVGANEKLFF
TRBJ2-2	TRBV6-6	CASNNRGRSGELFF
TRBJ1-1	TRBV28	CASSGDRKGTEAFF
TRBJ2-3	TRBV10-3	CAINRGTSSTDTQYF
TRBJ2-1	TRBV10-3	CATGTSGSNEQFF
TRBJ2-7	TRBV5-4	CASSLAGGSHSYEQYF
TRBJ2-1	TRBV28	CASYYPGFSSYNEQFF
TRBJ2-1	TRBV13	CASSPRRRHEQFF
TRBJ1-2	TRBV6-4	CASSEAPGYGYTF
TRBJ2-7	TRBV7-9	CASSEYRSRSYEQYF
TRBJ1-1	TRBV10-3	CAIGTGGPNTEAFF
TRBJ1-2	TRBV28	CASSGPNNYGYTF
TRBJ2-2	TRBV20-1	CSASDYRQGAGELFF
TRBJ1-6	TRBV27	CASSLGRDNSPLHF
TRBJ2-7	TRBV4-1	CASSQASPRTHTGGQYF
TRBJ1-2	TRBV25-1	CASSATERYGYTF
TRBJ1-2	TRBV2	CASSEWGARYGYTF
TRBJ2-1	TRBV6-5	CASSYELASNEQFF
TRBJ1-5	TRBV11-2	CASSRGGWGQPQHF
TRBJ1-2	TRBV30	CAWKGDRINYGYTF
TRBJ2-7	TRBV4-3	CASSQTRAGAYEQYF
TRBJ2-1	TRBV15	CATSSPDRGDYNEQFF
TRBJ1-6	TRBV10-2	CASVRGRGNSPLHF
TRBJ2-1	TRBV14	CASSPTTSGRNNEQFF
TRBJ2-7	TRBV19	CASSLQVSFGEQYF
TRBJ1-1	TRBV28	CASSFYTTAGEAFF
TRBJ2-7	TRBV19	CASSIRSGRHYEQYF
TRBJ2-3	TRBV25-1	CASSGELGGLKTDTQYF
TRBJ2-5	TRBV6-1	CASSEAGSGSGTPETQYF
TRBJ1-5	TRBV19	CASRKGTRNSNQPQHF
TRBJ2-1	TRBV6-1	CASSESYGLAGVNEQFF
TRBJ2-3	TRBV15	CATSTGQGLAGTRTDTQYF
TRBJ1-2	TRBV12-3/TRBV12-4	CASSSGERYGYTF
TRBJ2-3	TRBV4-3	CASSQEGVVDTQYF
TRBJ1-1	TRBV4-1	CASSQGTLMTRRTTEAFF
TRBJ1-4	TRBV19	CASSIHSSRVEKLFF
TRBJ2-7	TRBV29-1	CSVGLAGDGEQYF
TRBJ2-3	TRBV7-8	CASSSIAGDDTQYF
TRBJ1-3	TRBV7-6	CASSLAYRGRGGNTIYF
TRBJ2-1	TRBV6-9	CAICPHYNNEQFF
TRBJ2-5	TRBV19	CASSIYLQETQYF